These 11 T cell receptor beta chains share one sample of origin, sequenced in a study of Ad26.COV2.S vaccination and SARS-CoV-2 variants. As for treatment: roughly 18 received Ad26.COV2.S at low or high dose, single or two shots; 5 received placebo; per-sample allocation not given. Day 63 after the first vaccine or placebo injection was the time point for sampling. This table comes from immunoSEQ multiplex PCR, and its TCRdb copy is limited to in-frame clones, with some not included. The sample consists of some 460,000 clones, about 88% of them appearing once. The sample consisted of peripheral blood, taken in a trial of Ad26.COV2.S vaccine versus placebo. The receptor source for this set is a person aged 18-60 years who received the Ad26.COV2.S COVID-19 vaccine or a placebo.

V gene TRBV7-8 combines with J gene TRBJ2-2, with a weak D call TRBD1 (5 bases). CDR1 is SGHVS and CDR2 is FQNEAQ in the germline V gene. CDR3 length: 18 amino acids. V dropped 2 bases and J dropped 1 base, with 17 bases sitting between them. This chain's CDR3 is CASSLRSQGPMNTGELFF. Written as DNA, the CDR3 is TGTGCCAGCAGCTTAAGGTCCCAGGGTCCGATGAACACCGGGGAGCTGTTTTTT.

This rearrangement joins TRBV7-3 to TRBJ2-2, with 8 bases fitting TRBD2. The CDR3 is made up of 15 amino acids. V dropped 5 bases and J dropped 0; count of bases not matched to a gene: 2. Germline CDR1 is SGHTA and CDR2 is FQGTGA. The CDR3 protein is CASSRGGPNTGELFF. The DNA for the CDR3 is TGTGCCAGCAGCCGCGGGGGGCCGAACACCGGGGAGCTGTTTTTT.

The chain joins TRBV6-5 to TRBJ1-3; a weak D match, TRBD1 (6 bases). Trimming left V 5 bases short and J 5 bases short, with 10 bases between. The germline gives CDR1 MNHEY, CDR2 SVGAGI. The CDR3 totals 13 residues. The DNA of the CDR3 is TGTGCCAGCAGTCAGGGGAGCAGAAACACCATATATTTT. Protein sequence: CASSQGSRNTIYF.

The chain has TRBV25-1 and TRBJ2-5, with D unclear. The germline V gene has CDR1 MGHDK and CDR2 SYGVNS. V was pared by 1 base and J by 3 bases, with 6 bases between. The CDR3 totals 13 residues. CDR3 bases: TGTGCCAGCAGTGAATCTGGGGAAGAGACCCAGTACTTC. Translation gives CASSESGEETQYF.

The chain links TRBV20-1 to TRBJ2-2, with TRBD1 as a possible D gene (6 bases). CDR1 and CDR2 from the germline V gene are DFQATT and SNEGSKA (reference sequence). V dropped 3 bases and J dropped 6 bases, with 14 bases sitting between them. The CDR3 runs to 14 residues. CDR3 region: CSASVTGWAGELFF. CDR3 bases: TGCAGTGCTAGTGTGACAGGTTGGGCCGGGGAGCTGTTTTTT.

CDR3 coding DNA: TGTGCCAGCCACCCCAACAGGGGAAACTACAATGAGCAGTTCTTC. It codes for CASHPNRGNYNEQFF. The genes are TRBV7-8 and TRBJ2-1; 7 positions agree with TRBD1. Germline lookup yields CDR1 SGHVS and CDR2 FQNEAQ. V trimming: 8 bases; J trimming: 3 bases; junction bases outside the gene matches: 10. This CDR3 region has 15 residues.

The V call is TRBV6-2 or TRBV6-3, the J call TRBJ2-7, with D possibly called TRBD1 or TRBD2 (5 bases each). CDR1 is MNHEY, CDR2 SVGEGT, per germline. V lost 5 bases, J lost 4 bases, and 18 bases lay in between. The CDR3 extends over 15 amino acids. The CDR3 loop is CASSNRDGPKYEQYF. CDR3 sequence (DNA): TGTGCCAGCAGTAACCGGGACGGGCCCAAGTACGAGCAGTACTTC.

The chain is built from TRBV5-1 and TRBJ2-1, with 11 bases identical to TRBD2. Trimming cost V 4 bases and J 4 bases; bases outside gene matches: 4. This CDR3 is built from 15 residues. Germline CDR1 reads SGHRS; CDR2 reads YFSETQ. CDR3 region: CASSQWTSGYNEQFF. In DNA, the CDR3 is TGCGCCAGCAGCCAATGGACTAGCGGGTACAATGAGCAGTTCTTC.

CDR3 DNA: TGCAGCGTTAAAGGGCAGGGGAACAATGGCTACACCTTC. Its protein is CSVKGQGNNGYTF. The chain recombines TRBV29-1 with TRBJ1-2, with D maybe TRBD1 (6 bases). The CDR3 loop spans 13 amino acids. Germline-derived CDR1 and CDR2 are SQVTM and ANQGSEA. Trimming shortened V by 5 bases and J by 6 bases, and 16 bases separated the two germline ends.

The chain recombines TRBV10-3 with TRBJ1-5, with 9 nucleotides matching TRBD1. After removal of 6 bases from V and 6 bases from J, the junction contained 9 bases not matched to a gene. This CDR3 region has 15 residues. Germline CDR1 is ENHRY and CDR2 is SYGVKD. DNA of the CDR3: TGTGCCATCAGCTCACAGGGGGCGCTGGGTCAGCCCCAGCATTTT. This encodes CAISSQGALGQPQHF.

This sequence joins TRBV20-1 and TRBJ2-5; 10 nucleotides line up with TRBD2. Germline-derived CDR1 and CDR2 are DFQATT and SNEGSKA (reference sequence). J lost 5 bases, V lost 3 bases, and 12 bases had no gene match. The CDR3 covers 16 residues. This CDR3 is CSASLVAGGSWETQYF. DNA of the CDR3: TGCAGTGCTAGTCTGGTAGCGGGGGGATCCTGGGAGACCCAGTACTTC.